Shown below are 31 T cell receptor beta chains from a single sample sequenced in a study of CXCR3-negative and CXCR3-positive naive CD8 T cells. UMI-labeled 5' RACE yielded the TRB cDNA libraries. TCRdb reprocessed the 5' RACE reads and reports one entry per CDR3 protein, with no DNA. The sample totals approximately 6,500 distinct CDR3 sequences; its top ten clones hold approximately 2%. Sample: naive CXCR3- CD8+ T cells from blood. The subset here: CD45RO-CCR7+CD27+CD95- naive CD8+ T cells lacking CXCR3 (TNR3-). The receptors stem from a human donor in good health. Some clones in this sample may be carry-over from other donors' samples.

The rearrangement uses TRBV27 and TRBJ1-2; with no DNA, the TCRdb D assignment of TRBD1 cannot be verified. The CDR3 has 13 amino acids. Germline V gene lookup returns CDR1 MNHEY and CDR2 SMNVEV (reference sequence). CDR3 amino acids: CASSPQGYYGYTF.

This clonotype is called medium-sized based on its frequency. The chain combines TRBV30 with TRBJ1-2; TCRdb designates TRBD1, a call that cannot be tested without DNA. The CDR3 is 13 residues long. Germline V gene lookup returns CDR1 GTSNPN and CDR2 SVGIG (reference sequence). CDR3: CAWSTGTGDGYTF.

This CDR3 is CASSGSEWDRGSYGYTF. V gene TRBV13 combines with J gene TRBJ1-2; absent DNA, TCRdb's TRBD1 call cannot be checked. The germline V gene encodes CDR1 PRHDT and CDR2 FYEKMQ (reference sequence). CDR3 length: 17 residues.

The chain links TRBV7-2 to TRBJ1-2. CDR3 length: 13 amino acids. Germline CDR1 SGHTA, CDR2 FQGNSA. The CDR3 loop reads CASSKTDNYGYTF.

CDR3 in amino acids: CSVDSGGASYQQYF. The rearrangement uses TRBV29-1 and TRBJ2-7; the D gene TCRdb calls, TRBD1, cannot be checked with no DNA. Germline-derived CDR1 and CDR2 are SQVTM and ANQGSEA. The CDR3 has 14 amino acids.

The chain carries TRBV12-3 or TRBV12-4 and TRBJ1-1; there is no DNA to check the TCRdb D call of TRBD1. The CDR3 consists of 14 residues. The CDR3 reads CASSSRVGATEAFF.

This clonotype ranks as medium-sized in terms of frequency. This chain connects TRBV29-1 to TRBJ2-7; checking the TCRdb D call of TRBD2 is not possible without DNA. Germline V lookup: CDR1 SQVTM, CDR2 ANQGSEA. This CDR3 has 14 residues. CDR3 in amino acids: CSVEWTSGRYEQYF.

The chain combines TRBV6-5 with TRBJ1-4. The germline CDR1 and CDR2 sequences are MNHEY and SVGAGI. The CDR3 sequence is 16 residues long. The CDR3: CASSSLPTEYNEKLFF.

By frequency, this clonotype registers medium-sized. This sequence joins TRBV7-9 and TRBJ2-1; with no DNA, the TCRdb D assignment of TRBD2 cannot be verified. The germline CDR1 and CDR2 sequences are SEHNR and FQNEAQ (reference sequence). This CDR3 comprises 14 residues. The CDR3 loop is CASRGGTSGYEQFF.

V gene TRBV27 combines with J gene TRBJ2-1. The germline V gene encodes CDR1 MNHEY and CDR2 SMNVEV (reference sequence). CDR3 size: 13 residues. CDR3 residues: CASSRQEVFEQFF.

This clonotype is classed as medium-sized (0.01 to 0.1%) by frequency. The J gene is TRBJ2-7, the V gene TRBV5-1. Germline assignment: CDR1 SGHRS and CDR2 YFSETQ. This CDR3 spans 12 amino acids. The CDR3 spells CASSLKGGEQYF.

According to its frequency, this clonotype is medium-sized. The CDR3: CATSERAREGLDEQFF. J is TRBJ2-1 and V is TRBV15; the TRBD1 assignment by TCRdb is unverifiable without DNA. The CDR3 contains 16 residues. In germline, CDR1 is LNHNV, CDR2 YYDKDF (reference sequence). Complete variable domain (other parts from reference TRBV15 and TRBJ2-1): DAMVIQNPRYQVTQFGKPVTLSCSQTLNHNVMYWYQQKSSQAPKLLFHYYDKDFNNEADTPDNFQSRRPNTSFCFLDIRSPGLGDTAMYLCATSERAREGLDEQFFGPGTRLTVL.

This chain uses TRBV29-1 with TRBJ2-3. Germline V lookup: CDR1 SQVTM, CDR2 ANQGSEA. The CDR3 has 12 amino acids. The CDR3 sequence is CSVEGNTDTQYF.

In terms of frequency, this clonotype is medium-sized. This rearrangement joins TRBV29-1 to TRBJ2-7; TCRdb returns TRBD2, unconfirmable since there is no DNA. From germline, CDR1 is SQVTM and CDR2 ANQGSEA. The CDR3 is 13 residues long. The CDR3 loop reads CSVTSGAPYEQYF.

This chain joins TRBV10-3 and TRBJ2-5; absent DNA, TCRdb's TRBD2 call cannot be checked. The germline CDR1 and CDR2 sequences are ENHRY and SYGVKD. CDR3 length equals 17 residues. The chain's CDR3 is CAISVGLAGADQETQYF.

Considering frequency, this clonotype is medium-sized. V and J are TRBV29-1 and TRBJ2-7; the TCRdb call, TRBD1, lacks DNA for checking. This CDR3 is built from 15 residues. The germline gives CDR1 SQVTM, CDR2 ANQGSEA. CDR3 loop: CSVAEGGHRSYEQYF.

CDR3: CASSASFRDPEQYF. The chain employs TRBV9 and TRBJ2-7; TCRdb gives TRBD1 as the D gene, but with no DNA this cannot be confirmed. This CDR3 is 14 amino acids long. Germline V gene data show CDR1 as SGDLS and CDR2 as YYNGEE. Supplemented by reference TRBV9 and TRBJ2-7, the full variable domain reads DSGVTQTPKHLITATGQRVTLRCSPRSGDLSVYWYQQSLDQGLQFLIQYYNGEERAKGNILERFSAQQFPDLHSELNLSSLELGDSALYFCASSASFRDPEQYFGPGTRLTVT.

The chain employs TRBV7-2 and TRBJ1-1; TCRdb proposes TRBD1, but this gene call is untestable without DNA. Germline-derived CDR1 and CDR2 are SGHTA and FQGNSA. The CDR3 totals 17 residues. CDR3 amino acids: CASSLWGTGGMNTEAFF.

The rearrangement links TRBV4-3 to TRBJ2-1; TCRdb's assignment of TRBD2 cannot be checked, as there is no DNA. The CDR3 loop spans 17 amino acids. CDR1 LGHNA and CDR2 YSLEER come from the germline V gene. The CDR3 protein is CASSQALGDWFYNEQFF.

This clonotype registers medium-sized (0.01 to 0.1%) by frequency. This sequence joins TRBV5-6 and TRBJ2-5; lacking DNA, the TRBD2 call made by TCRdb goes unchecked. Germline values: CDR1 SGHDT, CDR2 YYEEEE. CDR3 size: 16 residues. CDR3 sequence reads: CASSLASVRYQETQYF.

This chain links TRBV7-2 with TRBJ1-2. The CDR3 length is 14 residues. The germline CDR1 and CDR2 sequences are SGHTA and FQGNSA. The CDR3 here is CASSSASEGHGYTF. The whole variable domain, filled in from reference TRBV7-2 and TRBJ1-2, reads GAGVSQSPSNKVTEKGKDVELRCDPISGHTALYWYRQSLGQGLEFLIYFQGNSAPDKSGLPSDRFSAERTGGSVSTLTIQRTQQEDSAVYLCASSSASEGHGYTFGSGTRLTVV.

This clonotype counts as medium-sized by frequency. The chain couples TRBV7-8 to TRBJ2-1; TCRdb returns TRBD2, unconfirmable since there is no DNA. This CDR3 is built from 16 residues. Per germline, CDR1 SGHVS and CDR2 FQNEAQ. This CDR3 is CASSSSGTSGYNEQFF.

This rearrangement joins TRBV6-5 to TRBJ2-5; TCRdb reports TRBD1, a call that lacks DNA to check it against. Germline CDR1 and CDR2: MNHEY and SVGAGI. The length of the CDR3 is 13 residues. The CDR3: CASSPLIAETQYF.

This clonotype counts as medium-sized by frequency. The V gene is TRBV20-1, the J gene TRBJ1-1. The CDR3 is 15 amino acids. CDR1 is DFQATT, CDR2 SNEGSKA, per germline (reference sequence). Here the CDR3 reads CSARWSRDYNTEAFF.

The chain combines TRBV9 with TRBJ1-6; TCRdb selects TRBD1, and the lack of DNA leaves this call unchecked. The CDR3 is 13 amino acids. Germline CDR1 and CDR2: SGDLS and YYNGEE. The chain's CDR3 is CASSVDRGSPLHF.

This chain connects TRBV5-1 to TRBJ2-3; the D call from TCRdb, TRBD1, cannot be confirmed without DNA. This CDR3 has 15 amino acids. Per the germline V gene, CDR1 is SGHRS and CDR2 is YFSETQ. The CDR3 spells CASSSLRGDTDTQYF.

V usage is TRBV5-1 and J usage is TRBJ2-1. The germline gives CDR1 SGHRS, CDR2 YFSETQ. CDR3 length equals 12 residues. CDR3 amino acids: CASSFFDDEQFF.

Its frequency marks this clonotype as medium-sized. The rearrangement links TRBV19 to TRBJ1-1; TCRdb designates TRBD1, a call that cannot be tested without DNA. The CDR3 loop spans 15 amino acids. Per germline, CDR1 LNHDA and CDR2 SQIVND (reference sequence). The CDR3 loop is CASSLNGQGNTEAFF.

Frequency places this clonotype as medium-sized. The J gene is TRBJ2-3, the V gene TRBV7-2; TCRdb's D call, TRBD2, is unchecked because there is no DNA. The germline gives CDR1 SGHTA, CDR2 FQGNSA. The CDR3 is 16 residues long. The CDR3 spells CASSPIAGPGTDTQYF.

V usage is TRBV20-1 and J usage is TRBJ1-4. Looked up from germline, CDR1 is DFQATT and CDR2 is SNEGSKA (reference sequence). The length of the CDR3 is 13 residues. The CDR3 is CSAPVPTNEKLFF.

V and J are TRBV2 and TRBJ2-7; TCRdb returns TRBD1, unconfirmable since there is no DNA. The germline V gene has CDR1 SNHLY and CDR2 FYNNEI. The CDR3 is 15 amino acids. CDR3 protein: CASRHPGQTSYEQYF.